This TCR beta chain was retrieved from a study of T cells in women clearing cervical HPV infection. Whole-study context: Control women cleared a single incident HPV16 infection within 12 months. Controls gave blood once infection was undetectable; cases at lesion identification. Findings and limits, study-wide: CIN3+ cases had significantly higher TCR richness than controls; evenness did not differ.

TCRdb's table, derived via immunoSEQ multiplex PCR, lists solely in-frame clones and lacks some. The sample totals under 40,000 clones. As for this clone: The antigen is undetermined.

All participants had a single incident cervical HPV16 infection, and prevalent HPV16 infections were excluded. The origin of this receptor is a woman between 18 and 75 years old with a cervical HPV16 infection that either progressed to CIN3+ or cleared (not recorded which). The sequencing sample was made of blood buffy coat.

CDR3 in amino acids: CSVLGLRRLETQYF. The DNA read from the CDR3 is TGCAGCGTCCTAGGTTTACGCAGACTTGAGACG. V gene TRBV29-1 combines with J gene TRBJ2-3, with D unresolved. Coverage ceases 3 residues before the CDR3 finishes, and the germline J gene fills in the end. The CDR3 spans 14 residues. The germline V gene has CDR1 SQVTM and CDR2 ANQGSEA.